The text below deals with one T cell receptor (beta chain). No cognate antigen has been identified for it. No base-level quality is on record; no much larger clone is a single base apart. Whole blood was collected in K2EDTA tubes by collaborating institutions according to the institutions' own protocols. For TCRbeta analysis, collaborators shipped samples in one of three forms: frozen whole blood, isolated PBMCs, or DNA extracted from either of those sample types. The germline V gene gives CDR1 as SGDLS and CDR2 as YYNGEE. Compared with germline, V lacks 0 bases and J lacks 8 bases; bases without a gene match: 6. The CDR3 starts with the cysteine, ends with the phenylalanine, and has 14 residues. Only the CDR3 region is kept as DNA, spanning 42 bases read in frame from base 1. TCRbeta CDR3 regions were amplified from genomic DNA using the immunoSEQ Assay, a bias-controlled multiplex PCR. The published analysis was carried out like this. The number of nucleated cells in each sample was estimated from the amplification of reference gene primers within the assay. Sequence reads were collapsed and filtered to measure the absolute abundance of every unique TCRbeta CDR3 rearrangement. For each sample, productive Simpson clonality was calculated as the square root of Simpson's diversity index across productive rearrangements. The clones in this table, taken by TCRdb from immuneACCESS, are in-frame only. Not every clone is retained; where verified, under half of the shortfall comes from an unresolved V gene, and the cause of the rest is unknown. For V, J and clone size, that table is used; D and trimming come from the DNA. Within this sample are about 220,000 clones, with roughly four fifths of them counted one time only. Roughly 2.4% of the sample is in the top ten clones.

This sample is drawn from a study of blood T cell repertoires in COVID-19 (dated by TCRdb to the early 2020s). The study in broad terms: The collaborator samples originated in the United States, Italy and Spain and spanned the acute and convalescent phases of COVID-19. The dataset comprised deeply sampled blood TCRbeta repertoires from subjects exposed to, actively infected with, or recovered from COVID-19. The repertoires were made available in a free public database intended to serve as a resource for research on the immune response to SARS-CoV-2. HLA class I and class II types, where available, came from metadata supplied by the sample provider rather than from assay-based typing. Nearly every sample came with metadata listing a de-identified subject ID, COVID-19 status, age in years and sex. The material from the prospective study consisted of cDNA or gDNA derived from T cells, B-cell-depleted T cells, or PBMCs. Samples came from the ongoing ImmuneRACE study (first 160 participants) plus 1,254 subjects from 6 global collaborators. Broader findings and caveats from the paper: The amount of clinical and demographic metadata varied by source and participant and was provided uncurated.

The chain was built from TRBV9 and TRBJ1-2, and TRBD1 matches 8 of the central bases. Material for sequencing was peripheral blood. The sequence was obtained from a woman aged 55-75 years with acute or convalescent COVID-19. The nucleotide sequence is TGTGCCAGCAGCGTAGGGACAGGGTTTGGGGGCTACACCTTC. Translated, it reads CASSVGTGFGGYTF.